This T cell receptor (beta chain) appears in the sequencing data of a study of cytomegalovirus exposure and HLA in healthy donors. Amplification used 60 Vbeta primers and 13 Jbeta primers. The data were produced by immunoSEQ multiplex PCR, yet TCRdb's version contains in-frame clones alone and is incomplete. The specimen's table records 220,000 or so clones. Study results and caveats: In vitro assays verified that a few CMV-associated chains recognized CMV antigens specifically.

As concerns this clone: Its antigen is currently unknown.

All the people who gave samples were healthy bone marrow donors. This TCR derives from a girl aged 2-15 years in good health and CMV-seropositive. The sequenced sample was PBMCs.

Here the CDR3 DNA reads TGTGCCAGCAGCCAATTCAGGACAGAACCTTCTTCCTACGAGCAGTACTTC. Amino acid sequence: CASSQFRTEPSSYEQYF. V is TRBV13 and J is TRBJ2-7; D might be TRBD1 (6 bases). V was trimmed by 5 bases and J by 1 base, leaving 21 bases between them. The CDR3 sequence is 17 residues long. Germline values: CDR1 PRHDT, CDR2 FYEKMQ (reference sequence).